This record concerns one T cell receptor beta chain sequence. No antigen is known for it. Data came from immunoSEQ multiplex PCR; TCRdb stores just in-frame clones and leaves some out. The sample carries around 6,500 clones, approximately 64% recorded once. CDR1 and CDR2 (germline): SGHAT, FQNNGV. This CDR3 contains 14 residues. Trimming left V 4 bases short and J 3 bases short, with 13 bases between. The data were obtained in a study of CD4+ T cells in melanoma. Study-level findings and limits: In melanoma, neoantigen-specific CD4+ T cells reportedly differed in differentiation state. A reported correlation linked neoantigen-specific CD4+ T cells to CD8+, macrophage and B cell function.

This receptor was identified in a human donor with melanoma. The chain has TRBV11-2 and TRBJ2-7, with D possibly being TRBD1 or TRBD2 (6 bases each). Sequenced: cells from a culture (not recorded whether cultured in vitro). The CDR3 is CASSWDGGIYEQYF. DNA of the CDR3: TGTGCCAGCAGCTGGGACGGGGGCATCTACGAGCAGTACTTC.